Following are 7 T cell receptor beta chains from one sample sequenced in a study of T cells in women clearing cervical HPV infection. TCRdb's table, derived via immunoSEQ multiplex PCR, lists solely in-frame clones and lacks some. The repertoire shows around 39,000 clones; the top ten hold under 7%. The sequencing sample was made of blood buffy coat. The receptor set was obtained from a woman aged 18-69 years with a cervical HPV16 infection that either progressed to CIN3+ or cleared (not recorded which).

On this clone itself: With the read ending 3 residues before the CDR3 end, the germline J gene is used to fill in that end. V is TRBV30 and J is TRBJ2-7; TRBD2 aligns across 8 bases. Trimming took 5 bases from V and 6 from J; bases not matched to a gene: 6. This CDR3 region has 12 residues. From germline, CDR1 is GTSNPN and CDR2 SVGIG (reference sequence). Partial CDR3 DNA: TGTGCCTGGTCCGGGACTAGGGGCGAG. Translation: CAWSGTRGE. The complete CDR3 sequence is CAWSGTRGEQYF.

Worth noting for this clone: The read stops 3 residues short of the end of the CDR3; the missing end is completed from the germline J gene. The chain carries TRBV4-2 and TRBJ1-2; D is undetermined. Per the germline V gene, CDR1 is LGHNA and CDR2 is YNFKEQ. The length of the CDR3 is 17 residues. Partial CDR3 DNA: TGTGCCAGCAGCCCCGGGGTGAGACTAGCGTTTTTCGACGAC. This sequence encodes CASSPGVRLAFFDD. From start to end, the CDR3 is CASSPGVRLAFFDDYTF.

Notes on this clone: Coverage ceases 3 residues before the CDR3 finishes, and the germline J gene fills in the end. This chain joins TRBV2 and TRBJ1-1; possibly TRBD1 for D (5 bases). CDR1 SNHLY and CDR2 FYNNEI come from the germline V gene. V dropped 4 bases and J dropped 3 bases, with 18 bases sitting between them. This CDR3 spans 16 amino acids. The chain's CDR3 is CASSVPGLLGDTEAFF. The CDR3 DNA, read in part, is TGTGCCAGCAGTGTACCAGGCCTCCTAGGGGACACTGAA.

Of note for this clone: The read ends 3 residues before the CDR3 terminus; that terminus is restored from the germline J gene. The chain carries TRBV19 and TRBJ1-1, with 7 positions matching TRBD1. Germline V gene sequence: CDR1 LNHDA, CDR2 SQIVND (reference sequence). Trimming took 5 bases from V and 5 from J; bases not matched to a gene: 5. The CDR3 runs to 13 residues. The CDR3 loop reads CASSSSTGTEAFF. The covered CDR3 bases are TGTGCCAGTAGTTCCTCGACAGGGACTGAA.

Concerning this clone itself: The read gets to within 3 residues of the CDR3 end, and the germline J gene fills in the rest. The chain employs TRBV11-2 and TRBJ2-1, with 9 bases fitting TRBD2. The CDR3 consists of 14 residues. Per the germline V gene, CDR1 is SGHAT and CDR2 is FQNNGV. The V and J ends lost 5 bases and 9 bases, in that order; junction bases with no gene match: 8. CDR3 residues: CASSHAAGGTEQFF. The covered CDR3 bases are TGTGCCAGCAGCCATGCAGCGGGAGGCACTGAG.

As to this clone: The sequence runs out 3 residues before the end of the CDR3; the remainder is reconstructed from the germline J gene. The chain recombines TRBV7-6 with TRBJ2-1; D is ambiguous. The CDR3 spans 14 residues. V lost 1 base and J lost 4, with 8 bases in between. The germline V gene has CDR1 SGHVS and CDR2 FNYEAQ. CDR3 loop: CASSLVAAYNEQFF. Incomplete CDR3 DNA: TGTGCCAGCAGCTTAGTAGCAGCTTACAATGAG.

Worth noting for this clone: The sequence runs out 3 residues before the end of the CDR3; the remainder is reconstructed from the germline J gene. The V gene is TRBV5-4, the J gene TRBJ1-6; D not certain. V gave up 2 bases and J gave up 7 bases, with 4 bases separating them. The germline V gene encodes CDR1 SGHNT and CDR2 YYREEE (reference sequence). The CDR3 covers 12 residues. The CDR3 region is CASSFRNSPLHF. The sequenced CDR3 bases are TGTGCCAGCAGCTTCCGGAATTCACCC.